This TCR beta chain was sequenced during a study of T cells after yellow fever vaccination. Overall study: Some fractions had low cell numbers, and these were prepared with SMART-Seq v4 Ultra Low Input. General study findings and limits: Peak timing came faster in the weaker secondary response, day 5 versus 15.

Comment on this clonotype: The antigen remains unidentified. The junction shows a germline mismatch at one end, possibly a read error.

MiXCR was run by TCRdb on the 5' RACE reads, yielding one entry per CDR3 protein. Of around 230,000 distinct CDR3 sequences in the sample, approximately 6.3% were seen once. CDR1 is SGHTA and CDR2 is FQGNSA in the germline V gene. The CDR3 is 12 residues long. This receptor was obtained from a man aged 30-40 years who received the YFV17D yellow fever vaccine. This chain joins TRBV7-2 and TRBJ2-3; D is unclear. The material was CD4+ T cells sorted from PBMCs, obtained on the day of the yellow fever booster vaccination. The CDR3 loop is CASSSRTDTHYF. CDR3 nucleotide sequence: TGTGCCAGCAGCTCACGAACAGATACGCACTATTTT.